This passage covers 30 T cell receptor beta chains from one sample sequenced in a study of T cell repertoires in aging, cancer and after chemotherapy. TRB rearrangements spanning V, D and J were amplified using mixed TRB-A/B primers. TCRdb re-analysed the multiplex PCR reads in MiXCR, keeping a single row per CDR3 protein. The profile covers under 7,500 distinct CDR3 sequences, with 27% appearing a single time and around 3.9% taken by the ten largest. The template was genomic DNA from peripheral blood, not RNA. Sequenced: blood. Receptors were obtained from a human donor in good health.

The table lists this clonotype with a few counts. The rearrangement joins TRBV7-2 to TRBJ2-1; D ambiguous. Trimming cost V 0 bases and J 15 bases, with 15 bases left between them. Germline V lookup: CDR1 SGHTA, CDR2 FQGNSA. The CDR3 is 13 amino acids. The CDR3 spells CASSLAPYLGPFF. For the CDR3, the DNA is TGTGCCAGCAGCTTAGCCCCGTACCTGGGCCCGTTCTTC.

The chain recombines TRBV7-9 with TRBJ2-1, with D perhaps matching TRBD1 (6 bases). Deletions cut 5 bases from V and 7 bases from J, with 15 bases between. The CDR3 runs 14 residues. Germline CDR1 SEHNR, CDR2 FQNEAQ (reference sequence). This CDR3 is CASSLQGLGNEQFF. CDR3 coding DNA: TGTGCCAGCAGCCTACAGGGTTTGGGGAATGAGCAGTTCTTC.

This sequence joins TRBV6-5 and TRBJ2-3; TRBD1 matches 7 bases. In germline, CDR1 is MNHEY, CDR2 SVGAGI. The CDR3 spans 14 residues. V dropped 6 bases and J dropped 0; count of bases not matched to a gene: 3. CDR3 DNA sequence: TGTGCCAGCAGCCGACAGGGCAGCACAGATACGCAGTATTTT. It yields the protein CASSRQGSTDTQYF.

By proportion, this clonotype is medium-sized. The chain is built from TRBV6-1 and TRBJ2-1; 11 bases fit TRBD2. V dropped 8 bases and J dropped 0; count of bases not matched to a gene: 0. Germline V gene lookup returns CDR1 MNHNS and CDR2 SASEGT. This CDR3 region has 14 residues. The CDR3 DNA reads TGTGCCAGCGGGACTAGCGGCTCCTACAATGAGCAGTTCTTC. It is translated as CASGTSGSYNEQFF.

This clonotype was seen only a few times. The rearrangement links TRBV20-1 to TRBJ2-5; no definite D call. The V end was cut by 3 bases, the J end by 1 base, with 9 bases between. The CDR3 sequence is 13 residues long. From germline, CDR1 is DFQATT and CDR2 SNEGSKA (reference sequence). The CDR3, as DNA: TGCAGTGCTAGTAAACAGCCCCAAGAGACCCAGTACTTC. Translation gives CSASKQPQETQYF.

A few counts support this clonotype. The V gene is TRBV6-5, the J gene TRBJ2-1, with TRBD2 matching over 12 bases. V shed 5 bases, J shed 2 bases, and the junction held 4 bases outside the gene matches. Germline CDR1 is MNHEY and CDR2 is SVGAGI. The CDR3 runs 16 residues. CDR3 loop: CASSPSSGRAYNEQFF. CDR3 in DNA: TGTGCCAGCAGTCCCTCTAGCGGGAGGGCCTACAATGAGCAGTTCTTC.

The chain carries TRBV6-6 and TRBJ2-5, with 11 bases aligning to TRBD2. This CDR3 region has 15 residues. V lost 6 bases to trimming and J lost 5 bases; unmatched junction nucleotides: 8. Per germline, CDR1 MNHNY and CDR2 SVGAGI (reference sequence). The CDR3 is CASRTPSGGRETQYF. CDR3 in DNA: TGTGCCAGCAGGACCCCTAGCGGGGGGCGGGAGACCCAGTACTTC.

This clonotype was recorded a few times. V and J are TRBV7-2 and TRBJ2-5; TRBD2 is a possible D gene (5 bases). Per germline, CDR1 SGHTA and CDR2 FQGNSA. The CDR3 contains 15 residues. V shed 3 bases and J shed 2 bases, with 13 bases lying between them. The CDR3: CASSFGGTDQETQYF. CDR3 nucleotides: TGTGCCAGCAGCTTCGGAGGCACCGATCAAGAGACCCAGTACTTC.

Relative to its sample, this clonotype is medium-sized. This chain joins TRBV7-2 and TRBJ2-1, with 8 bases lining up with TRBD2. Losses at the gene ends were 5 bases for V and 9 bases for J; bases not matched to a gene: 12. Per germline, CDR1 SGHTA and CDR2 FQGNSA. This CDR3 comprises 15 residues. CDR3 sequence reads: CASSAASGGPAEQFF. Written as DNA, the CDR3 is TGTGCCAGCAGCGCCGCGTCGGGAGGGCCAGCTGAGCAGTTCTTC.

Relative to its sample, this clonotype is medium-sized. The chain combines TRBV27 with TRBJ2-1; TRBD1 matches at 8 bases. The germline V gene has CDR1 MNHEY and CDR2 SMNVEV (reference sequence). CDR3 length equals 14 residues. Trimming cost V 9 bases and J 0 bases; bases outside gene matches: 4. For the CDR3, the DNA is TGTGCCAGTAGACAGGGGAGCTCCTACAATGAGCAGTTCTTC. Its protein product is CASRQGSSYNEQFF.

Here the CDR3 DNA reads TGTGCCAGTAGGGACCCCCGGGACGGGCACGGGAGGGGGGGTGAGCAGTTCTTC. Encoded protein: CASRDPRDGHGRGGEQFF. V is TRBV19 and J is TRBJ2-1; TRBD2 matches 8 bases. V dropped 6 bases and J dropped 9; count of bases not matched to a gene: 22. The length of the CDR3 is 18 residues. Germline V lookup: CDR1 LNHDA, CDR2 SQIVND (reference sequence).

This clonotype is termed medium-sized. The chain recombines TRBV15 with TRBJ2-1, with TRBD2 matching over 7 bases. V shed 1 base, J shed 3 bases, and the junction held 3 bases outside the gene matches. The germline V gene encodes CDR1 LNHNV and CDR2 YYDKDF (reference sequence). The CDR3 has 15 residues. The CDR3 bases are TGTGCCACCAGCAGAGTGGGACTACTCTACAATGAGCAGTTCTTC. This codes for CATSRVGLLYNEQFF. The full variable domain, with the rest looked up from reference TRBV15 and TRBJ2-1, is DAMVIQNPRYQVTQFGKPVTLSCSQTLNHNVMYWYQQKSSQAPKLLFHYYDKDFNNEADTPDNFQSRRPNTSFCFLDIRSPGLGDTAMYLCATSRVGLLYNEQFFGPGTRLTVL.

Turning to this clonotype: This may be a read error, as it is one base from a much larger clone. The rearrangement links TRBV27 to TRBJ2-7; 7 bases fit TRBD1. V shed 10 bases, J shed 2 bases, and the junction held 11 bases outside the gene matches. The germline V gene encodes CDR1 MNHEY and CDR2 SMNVEV (reference sequence). The CDR3 extends over 14 amino acids. The DNA for the CDR3 is TGTGCCACCAGCCCGGGGACAGTACCCTACGAGCAGTACGTC. Its protein product is CATSPGTVPYEQYV.

Judged by abundance, this clonotype is medium-sized. The chain joins TRBV20-1 to TRBJ1-2; TRBD1 matches at 11 bases. The germline V gene encodes CDR1 DFQATT and CDR2 SNEGSKA (reference sequence). The V segment lost 3 bases and the J segment 7 bases; nucleotides outside the gene matches: 10. The CDR3 has 15 residues. CDR3 region: CSASPLGQGDGGYTF. The CDR3 coding sequence is TGCAGTGCTAGCCCATTGGGACAGGGGGATGGTGGCTACACCTTC.

This clonotype was picked up a small number of times. The chain uses TRBV18 and TRBJ2-7, with 7 bases aligning to TRBD1. There are 15 residues in the CDR3. Germline CDR1 KGHSH, CDR2 LQKENI. V shed 4 bases and J 0 bases; nucleotides not matched to a gene: 6. The CDR3 sequence: CASSLGTARSYEQYF. The CDR3 DNA is TGTGCCAGCTCACTAGGGACAGCTCGCTCCTACGAGCAGTACTTC. Based on the CDR3 plus reference TRBV18 and TRBJ2-7, the full variable domain is NAGVMQNPRHLVRRRGQEARLRCSPMKGHSHVYWYRQLPEEGLKFMVYLQKENIIDESGMPKERFSAEFPKEGPSILRIQQVVRGDSAAYFCASSLGTARSYEQYFGPGTRLTVT.

By sample fraction, this clonotype is medium-sized (0.01 to 0.1%). V usage is TRBV20-1 and J usage is TRBJ1-4, with D maybe TRBD1 (6 bases). Germline CDR1 DFQATT, CDR2 SNEGSKA (reference sequence). Trimming stripped 3 bases from V and 10 bases from J, with 27 bases between. CDR3 length: 17 amino acids. CDR3 in DNA: TGCAGTGCTAGCCCACGGCGAGAAACAGGGAATAGAGGAAAACTGTTTTTT. It is translated as CSASPRRETGNRGKLFF.

The chain is built from TRBV5-1 and TRBJ2-7; TRBD1 might be the D (6 bases). Germline CDR1 is SGHRS and CDR2 is YFSETQ. The V and J ends lost 0 bases and 3 bases respectively, with 16 bases between them. CDR3 length equals 16 residues. CDR3 DNA sequence: TGCGCCAGCAGCTTGGGAACAGGGTCCCTCCTCTACGAGCAGTACTTC. It encodes CASSLGTGSLLYEQYF. The complete variable domain, with remaining parts taken from reference TRBV5-1 and TRBJ2-7, reads KAGVTQTPRYLIKTRGQQVTLSCSPISGHRSVSWYQQTPGQGLQFLFEYFSETQRNKGNFPGRFSGRQFSNSRSEMNVSTLELGDSALYLCASSLGTGSLLYEQYFGPGTRLTVT.

This rearrangement joins TRBV4-3 to TRBJ1-1, with D tentatively TRBD1 (5 bases). The CDR3 has 15 amino acids. Per germline, CDR1 LGHNA and CDR2 YSLEER. Trimming took off 0 bases at V and 3 bases at J, with 11 bases between the two ends. The CDR3 nucleotides read TGCGCCAGCAGCCAAGATGACAGCCAATACACTGAAGCTTTCTTT. This codes for CASSQDDSQYTEAFF.

This clonotype has just a few counts. This sequence joins TRBV6-1 and TRBJ2-3; 12 positions agree with TRBD2. The CDR3 consists of 17 residues. Germline V lookup: CDR1 MNHNS, CDR2 SASEGT. J was trimmed by 5 bases and V by 5 bases; bases with no gene match: 11. The CDR3 DNA reads TGTGCCAGCAGTTACTTTGTGACTAGCGGGGGCCTAGATACGCAGTATTTT. Protein: CASSYFVTSGGLDTQYF.

Details on this clonotype: This may stem from a read error, because a much larger clone lies one nucleotide away. This chain connects TRBV10-2 to TRBJ2-1; 9 nucleotides match TRBD2. Germline V CDR1 and CDR2: WSHSY, SAAADI. This CDR3 contains 14 residues. The V and J ends lost 10 bases and 4 bases, in that order; junction bases with no gene match: 8. In DNA, the CDR3 is TGCGCCAACACCCTCGCGGGGGGGTACAATGAGCAGTTCTTC. Residues: CANTLAGGYNEQFF.

A few counts support this clonotype. This chain links TRBV18 with TRBJ1-5; D is possibly TRBD1 (6 bases). This CDR3 is 16 amino acids long. CDR1 KGHSH and CDR2 LQKENI come from the germline V gene. Trimming removed 3 bases from V and 3 bases from J, with 15 bases in between. Here the CDR3 DNA reads TGTGCCAGCTCACCGGGGGCCCAAGCTTCCAATCAGCCCCAGCATTTT. It specifies CASSPGAQASNQPQHF.

This rearrangement joins TRBV6-1 to TRBJ2-1, with 7 bases lining up with TRBD1. This CDR3 comprises 15 residues. Germline CDR1 MNHNS, CDR2 SASEGT. V was pared by 0 bases and J by 6 bases, with 5 bases of the junction left unmatched. CDR3 coding DNA: TGTGCCAGCAGTGAAGCCTGGACAGGCAGCAATGAGCAGTTCTTC. Amino acid sequence: CASSEAWTGSNEQFF.

The chain joins TRBV20-1 to TRBJ2-7, with 10 nucleotides matching TRBD1. This CDR3 has 16 residues. Trimming at V came to 7 bases and at J to 5 bases, leaving 17 bases not matched to a gene. Germline CDR1 and CDR2: DFQATT and SNEGSKA (reference sequence). In nucleotides, the CDR3 is TGCAGTGTAAAAGCGACAGGGGGCCCCTCGGGCAACGAGCAGTACGTC. Translated, it gives CSVKATGGPSGNEQYV.

The chain uses TRBV13 and TRBJ2-3; perhaps TRBD2 as D (7 bases). Germline V lookup: CDR1 PRHDT, CDR2 FYEKMQ (reference sequence). This CDR3 has 17 residues. The germline V and J ends were trimmed by 6 bases and 1 base, with 20 bases remaining between them. The CDR3 nucleotides read TGTGCCAGCAGTTTTGGGGGGGCTAGCCGTGGCACAGATACGCAGTATTTT. It yields the protein CASSFGGASRGTDTQYF. Based on the CDR3 plus reference TRBV13 and TRBJ2-3, the full variable domain is AAGVIQSPRHLIKEKRETATLKCYPIPRHDTVYWYQQGPGQDPQFLISFYEKMQSDKGSIPDRFSAQQFSDYHSELNMSSLELGDSALYFCASSFGGASRGTDTQYFGPGTRLTVL.

The chain has TRBV4-3 and TRBJ2-1; 12 nucleotides agree with TRBD2. The V gene's germline CDR1 is LGHNA and CDR2 YSLEER. The CDR3 contains 16 residues. V lost 3 bases and J lost 6; bases outside the gene matches: 6. CDR3 nucleotide sequence: TGCGCCAGCAGCCATCGGACTAGCGGGGACCTCAATGAGCAGTTCTTC. This gives the protein CASSHRTSGDLNEQFF.

Only one count was recorded for this clonotype. The chain combines TRBV6-6 with TRBJ2-1, with 13 bases fitting TRBD2. Trimming removed 5 bases from V and 0 bases from J; junction bases left unmatched: 1. The length of the CDR3 is 16 residues. CDR1 and CDR2 (germline): MNHNY, SVGAGI (reference sequence). The CDR3 protein is CASSRTSGGSYNEQFF. The CDR3 region has the DNA TGTGCCAGCAGTCGGACTAGCGGGGGCTCCTACAATGAGCAGTTCTTC.

This clonotype is labeled medium-sized (0.01 to 0.1%). The rearrangement links TRBV6-1 to TRBJ2-7; perhaps TRBD2 as D (5 bases). The CDR3 has 14 amino acids. The germline CDR1 and CDR2 sequences are MNHNS and SASEGT. Trimming pared 3 bases from V and 4 bases from J, leaving 13 bases between. CDR3 in DNA: TGTGCCAGCAGTGAGTGGCTCGGACTTTACGAGCAGTACTTC. This translates into CASSEWLGLYEQYF.

By share, this clonotype ranks as medium-sized. The rearrangement uses TRBV27 and TRBJ2-1, with TRBD1 matching 10 bases. The CDR3 is made up of 15 amino acids. The junction had 7 bases not matched to a gene; V was cut back by 4 bases and J by 7 bases. Germline V gene sequence: CDR1 MNHEY, CDR2 SMNVEV (reference sequence). CDR3 amino acids: CASSSPGDRGNEQFF. The CDR3 DNA sequence: TGTGCCAGCAGTTCGCCTGGGGACAGGGGAAATGAGCAGTTCTTC.

This clonotype was seen a few times. The chain links TRBV4-3 to TRBJ2-5, with a weak D call TRBD2 (5 bases). Germline-derived CDR1 and CDR2 are LGHNA and YSLEER. V shed 3 bases and J shed 5 bases, with 10 bases lying between them. The CDR3 covers 13 residues. In DNA, the CDR3 is TGCGCCAGCAGCCACCTAGCTCTGGAGACCCAGTACTTC. It yields the protein CASSHLALETQYF.

In this sample, this clonotype is medium-sized. The chain has TRBV7-2 and TRBJ2-1, with 7 bases aligning to TRBD1. Germline trimming cut 1 base from V and 5 bases from J; bases unmatched to any gene: 8. The CDR3 totals 16 residues. Germline V gives CDR1 SGHTA, CDR2 FQGNSA. CDR3 nucleotides: TGTGCCAGCAGCTTAGAGACCGGGACAGCAAACAATGAGCAGTTCTTC. It yields the protein CASSLETGTANNEQFF.